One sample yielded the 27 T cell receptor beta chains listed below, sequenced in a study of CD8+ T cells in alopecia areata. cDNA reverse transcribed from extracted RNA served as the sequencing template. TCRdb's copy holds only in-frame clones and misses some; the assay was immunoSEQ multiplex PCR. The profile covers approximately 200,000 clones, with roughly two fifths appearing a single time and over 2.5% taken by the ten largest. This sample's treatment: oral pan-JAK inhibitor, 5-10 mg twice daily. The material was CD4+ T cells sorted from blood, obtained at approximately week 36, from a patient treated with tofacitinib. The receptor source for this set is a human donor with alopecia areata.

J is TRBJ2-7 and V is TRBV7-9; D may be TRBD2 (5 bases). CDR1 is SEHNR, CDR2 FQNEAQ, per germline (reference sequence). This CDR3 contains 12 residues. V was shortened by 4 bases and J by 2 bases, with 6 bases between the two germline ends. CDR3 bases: TGTGCCAGCAGCTACGGGACCTACGAGCAGTACTTC. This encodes CASSYGTYEQYF. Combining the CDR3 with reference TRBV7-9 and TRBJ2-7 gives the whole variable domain DTGVSQNPRHKITKRGQNVTFRCDPISEHNRLYWYRQTLGQGPEFLTYFQNEAQLEKSRLLSDRFSAERPKGSFSTLEIQRTEQGDSAMYLCASSYGTYEQYFGPGTRLTVT.

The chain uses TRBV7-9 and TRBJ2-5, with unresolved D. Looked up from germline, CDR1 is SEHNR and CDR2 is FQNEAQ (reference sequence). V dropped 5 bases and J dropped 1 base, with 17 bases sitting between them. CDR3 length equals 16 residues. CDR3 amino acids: CASSELDKYPQETQYF. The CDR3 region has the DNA TGTGCCAGCAGCGAGTTAGATAAATACCCCCAAGAGACCCAGTACTTC.

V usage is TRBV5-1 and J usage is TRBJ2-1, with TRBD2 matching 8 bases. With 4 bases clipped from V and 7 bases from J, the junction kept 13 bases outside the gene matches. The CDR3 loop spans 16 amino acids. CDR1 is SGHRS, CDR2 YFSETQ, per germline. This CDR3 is CASSLLGREVRNEQFF. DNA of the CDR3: TGCGCCAGCAGCCTCCTCGGGCGGGAGGTGCGGAATGAGCAGTTCTTC.

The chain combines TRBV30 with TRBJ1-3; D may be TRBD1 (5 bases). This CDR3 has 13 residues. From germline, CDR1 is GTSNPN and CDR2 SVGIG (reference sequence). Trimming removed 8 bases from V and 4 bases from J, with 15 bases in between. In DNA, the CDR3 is TGTGCCAGGGGACTGGCTCTCGGAAACACCATATATTTT. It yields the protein CARGLALGNTIYF.

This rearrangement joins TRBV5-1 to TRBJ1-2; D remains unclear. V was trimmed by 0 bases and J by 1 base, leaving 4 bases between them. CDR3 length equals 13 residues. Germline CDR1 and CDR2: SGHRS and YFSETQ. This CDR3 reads CASSLGLNYGYTF. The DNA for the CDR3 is TGCGCCAGCAGCTTGGGCCTTAACTATGGCTACACCTTC.

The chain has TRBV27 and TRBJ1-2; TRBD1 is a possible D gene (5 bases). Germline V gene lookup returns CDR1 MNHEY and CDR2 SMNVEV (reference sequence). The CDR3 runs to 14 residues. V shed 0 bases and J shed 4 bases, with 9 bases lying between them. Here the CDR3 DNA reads TGTGCCAGCAGTTTATCGAGGGGCGGCTATGGCTACACCTTC. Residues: CASSLSRGGYGYTF.

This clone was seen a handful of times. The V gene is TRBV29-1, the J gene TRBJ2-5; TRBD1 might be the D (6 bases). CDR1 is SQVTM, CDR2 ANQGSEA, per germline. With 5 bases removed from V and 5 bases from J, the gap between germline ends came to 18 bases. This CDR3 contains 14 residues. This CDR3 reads CSVHRAMKPETQYF. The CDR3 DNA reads TGCAGCGTTCACAGGGCAATGAAGCCGGAGACCCAGTACTTC.

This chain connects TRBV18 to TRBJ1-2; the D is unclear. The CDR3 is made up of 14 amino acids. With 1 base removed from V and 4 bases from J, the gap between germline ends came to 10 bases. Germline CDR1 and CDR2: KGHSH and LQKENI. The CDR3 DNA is TGTGCCAGCTCACCACTTGAAGCGTTCTATGGCTACACCTTC. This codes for CASSPLEAFYGYTF.

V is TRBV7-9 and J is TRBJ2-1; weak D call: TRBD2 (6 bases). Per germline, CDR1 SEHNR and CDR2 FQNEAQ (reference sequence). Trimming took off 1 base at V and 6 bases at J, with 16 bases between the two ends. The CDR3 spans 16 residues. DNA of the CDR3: TGTGCCAGCAGCTTAGGTCAGGACTATCTAACCAATGAGCAGTTCTTC. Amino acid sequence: CASSLGQDYLTNEQFF.

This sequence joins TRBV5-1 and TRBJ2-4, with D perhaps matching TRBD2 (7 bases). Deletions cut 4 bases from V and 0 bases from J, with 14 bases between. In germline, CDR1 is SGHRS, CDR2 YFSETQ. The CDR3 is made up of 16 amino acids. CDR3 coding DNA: TGCGCCAGCAGCCCCCAAGGGGGGGCAGCCAAAAACATTCAGTACTTC. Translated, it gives CASSPQGGAAKNIQYF. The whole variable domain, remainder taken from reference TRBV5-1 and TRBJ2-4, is KAGVTQTPRYLIKTRGQQVTLSCSPISGHRSVSWYQQTPGQGLQFLFEYFSETQRNKGNFPGRFSGRQFSNSRSEMNVSTLELGDSALYLCASSPQGGAAKNIQYFGAGTRLSVL.

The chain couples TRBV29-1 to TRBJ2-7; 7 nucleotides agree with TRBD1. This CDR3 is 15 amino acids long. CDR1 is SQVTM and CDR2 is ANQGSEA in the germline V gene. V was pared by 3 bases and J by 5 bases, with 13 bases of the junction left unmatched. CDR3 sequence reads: CSVDRSGAGGNEQYF. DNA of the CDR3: TGCAGCGTTGATAGGAGTGGGGCAGGGGGAAACGAGCAGTACTTC.

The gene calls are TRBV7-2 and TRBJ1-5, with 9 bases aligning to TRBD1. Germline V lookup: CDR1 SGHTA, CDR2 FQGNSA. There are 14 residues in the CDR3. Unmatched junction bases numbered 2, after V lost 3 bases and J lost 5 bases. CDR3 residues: CASSFRQGDQPQHF. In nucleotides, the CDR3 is TGTGCCAGCAGCTTCCGACAGGGGGATCAGCCCCAGCATTTT.

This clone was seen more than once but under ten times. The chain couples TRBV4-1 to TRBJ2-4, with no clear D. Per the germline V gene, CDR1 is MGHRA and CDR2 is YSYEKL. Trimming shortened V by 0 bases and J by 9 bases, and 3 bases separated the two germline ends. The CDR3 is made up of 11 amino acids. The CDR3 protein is CASSQEAIQYF. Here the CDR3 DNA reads TGCGCCAGCAGCCAAGAGGCCATTCAGTACTTC.

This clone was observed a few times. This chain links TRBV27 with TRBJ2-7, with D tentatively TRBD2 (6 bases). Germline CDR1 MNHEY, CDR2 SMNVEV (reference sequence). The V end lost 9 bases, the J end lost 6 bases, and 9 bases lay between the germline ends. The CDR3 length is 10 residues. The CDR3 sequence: CASGGAEQYF. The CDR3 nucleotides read TGTGCCAGTGGAGGGGCCGAGCAGTACTTC.

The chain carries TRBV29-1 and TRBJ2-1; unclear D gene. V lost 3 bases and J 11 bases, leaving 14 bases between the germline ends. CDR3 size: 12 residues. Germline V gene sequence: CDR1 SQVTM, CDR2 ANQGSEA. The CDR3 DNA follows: TGCAGCGTTGATTCGTGGGGTGGGAAGCAGTTCTTC. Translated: CSVDSWGGKQFF.

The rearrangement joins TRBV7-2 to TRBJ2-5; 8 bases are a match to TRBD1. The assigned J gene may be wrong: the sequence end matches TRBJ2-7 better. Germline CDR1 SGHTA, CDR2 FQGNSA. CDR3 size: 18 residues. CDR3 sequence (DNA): TGTGCCAGCAGCTCACAGCGGCCAGGGGGCGCTTTTAGTTACGAGCAGTACTTC. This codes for CASSSQRPGGAFSYEQYF.

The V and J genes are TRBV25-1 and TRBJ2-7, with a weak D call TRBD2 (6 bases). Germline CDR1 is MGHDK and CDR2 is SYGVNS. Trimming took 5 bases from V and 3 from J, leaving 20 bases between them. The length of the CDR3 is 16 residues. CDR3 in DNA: TGTGCCAGCAGTTCAGTGTTGGGCGGCGGGAACTACGAGCAGTACTTC. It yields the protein CASSSVLGGGNYEQYF.

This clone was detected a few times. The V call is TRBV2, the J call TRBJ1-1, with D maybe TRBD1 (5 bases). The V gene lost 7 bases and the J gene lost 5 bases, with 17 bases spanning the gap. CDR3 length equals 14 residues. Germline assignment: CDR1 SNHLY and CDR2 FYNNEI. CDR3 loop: CASTPGGVRTEAFF. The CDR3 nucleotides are TGTGCCAGCACCCCGGGGGGGGTTCGGACTGAAGCTTTCTTT. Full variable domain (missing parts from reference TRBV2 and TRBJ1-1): EPEVTQTPSHQVTQMGQEVILRCVPISNHLYFYWYRQILGQKVEFLVSFYNNEISEKSEIFDDQFSVERPDGSNFTLKIRSTKLEDSAMYFCASTPGGVRTEAFFGQGTRLTVV.

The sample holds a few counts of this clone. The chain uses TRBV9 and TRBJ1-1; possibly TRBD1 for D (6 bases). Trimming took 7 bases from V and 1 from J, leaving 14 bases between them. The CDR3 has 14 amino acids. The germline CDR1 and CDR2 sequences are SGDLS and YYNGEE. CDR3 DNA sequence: TGTGCCAGCCCCCAAGGGGGTCAGAACACTGAAGCTTTCTTT. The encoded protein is CASPQGGQNTEAFF.

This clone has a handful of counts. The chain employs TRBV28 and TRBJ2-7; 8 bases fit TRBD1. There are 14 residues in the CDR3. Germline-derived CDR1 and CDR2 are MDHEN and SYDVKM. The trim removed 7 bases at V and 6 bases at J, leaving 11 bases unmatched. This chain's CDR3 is CASTPVTGVFEQYF. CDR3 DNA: TGTGCCAGCACCCCCGTGACAGGGGTTTTCGAGCAGTACTTC.

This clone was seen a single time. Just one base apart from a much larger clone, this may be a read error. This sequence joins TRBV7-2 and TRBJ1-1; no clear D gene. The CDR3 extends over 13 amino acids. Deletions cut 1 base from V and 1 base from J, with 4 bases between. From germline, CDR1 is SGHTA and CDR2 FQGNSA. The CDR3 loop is CASSLVPNTEAFF. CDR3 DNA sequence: TGTGCCAGCAGCTTAGTACCGAACACTGAAGCTTTCTTT.

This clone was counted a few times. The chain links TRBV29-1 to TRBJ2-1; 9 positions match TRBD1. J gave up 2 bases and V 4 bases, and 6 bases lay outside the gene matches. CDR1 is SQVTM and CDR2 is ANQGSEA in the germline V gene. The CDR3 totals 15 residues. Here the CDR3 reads CSVGWTGVTYNEQFF. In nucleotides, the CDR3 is TGCAGCGTTGGGTGGACAGGGGTTACCTACAATGAGCAGTTCTTC.

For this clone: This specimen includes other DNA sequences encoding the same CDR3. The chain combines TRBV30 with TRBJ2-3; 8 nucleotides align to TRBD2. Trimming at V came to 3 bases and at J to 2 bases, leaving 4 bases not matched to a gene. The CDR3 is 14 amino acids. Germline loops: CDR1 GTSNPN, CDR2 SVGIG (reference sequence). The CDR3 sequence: CAWRASGSTDTQYF. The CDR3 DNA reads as TGTGCCTGGAGAGCTAGCGGGTCCACAGATACGCAGTATTTT.

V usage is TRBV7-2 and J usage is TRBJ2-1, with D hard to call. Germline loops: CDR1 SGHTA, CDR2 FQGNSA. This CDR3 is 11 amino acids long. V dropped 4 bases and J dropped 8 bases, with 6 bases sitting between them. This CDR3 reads CASSSWDEQFF. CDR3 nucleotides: TGTGCCAGCAGCTCATGGGATGAGCAGTTCTTC.

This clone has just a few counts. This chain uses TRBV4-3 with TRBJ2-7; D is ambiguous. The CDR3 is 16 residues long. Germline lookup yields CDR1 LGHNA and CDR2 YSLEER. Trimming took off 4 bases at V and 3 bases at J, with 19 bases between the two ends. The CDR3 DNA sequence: TGCGCCAGCAGCCCCTCTTGGGGTGAAGTGGACTACGAGCAGTACTTC. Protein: CASSPSWGEVDYEQYF.

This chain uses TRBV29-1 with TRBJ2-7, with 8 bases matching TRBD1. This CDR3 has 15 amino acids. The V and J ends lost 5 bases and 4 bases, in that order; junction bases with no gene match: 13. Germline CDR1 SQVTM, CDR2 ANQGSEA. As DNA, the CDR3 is TGCAGCGTTTCGCGAGGAGCAGGGGGCATGTACGAGCAGTACTTC. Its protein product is CSVSRGAGGMYEQYF.

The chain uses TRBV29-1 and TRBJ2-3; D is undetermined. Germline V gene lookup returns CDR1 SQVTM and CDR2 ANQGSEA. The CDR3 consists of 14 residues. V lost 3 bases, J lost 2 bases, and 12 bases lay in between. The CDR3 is CSVDWQSTTDTQYF. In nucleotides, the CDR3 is TGCAGCGTTGATTGGCAGAGTACCACAGATACGCAGTATTTT.